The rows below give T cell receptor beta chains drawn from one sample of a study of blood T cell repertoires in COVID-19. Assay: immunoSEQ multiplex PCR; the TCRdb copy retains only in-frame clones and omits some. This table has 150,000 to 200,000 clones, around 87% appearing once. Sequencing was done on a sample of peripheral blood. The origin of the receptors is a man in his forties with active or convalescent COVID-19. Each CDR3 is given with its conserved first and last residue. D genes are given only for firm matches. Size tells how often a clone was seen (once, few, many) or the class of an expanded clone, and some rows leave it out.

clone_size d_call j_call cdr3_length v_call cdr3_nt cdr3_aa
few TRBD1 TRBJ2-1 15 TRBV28 TGTGCCAGCAGTTCTCCATTGACAGGGGCCAATGAGCAGTTCTTC CASSSPLTGANEQFF
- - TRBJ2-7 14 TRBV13 TGTGCCAGCAGCCCCGAACAGGGCTCCTACGAGCAGTACTTC CASSPEQGSYEQYF
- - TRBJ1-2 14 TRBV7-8 TGTGCCAGCAGCTTAGCAGGGGCTAACTATGGCTACACCTTC CASSLAGANYGYTF
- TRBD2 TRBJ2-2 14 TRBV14 TGTGCCACCAAGCGGGGGGCGAACACCGGGGAGCTGTTTTTT CATKRGANTGELFF
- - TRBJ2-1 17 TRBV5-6 TGTGCCAGCAGCTCAGCGCGGGGCGGGGGCTTCTACAATGAGCAGTTCTTC CASSSARGGGFYNEQFF
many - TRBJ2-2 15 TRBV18 TGTGCCAGCTCACCCGGGAAACGGACAGCAGGGGAGCTGTTTTTT CASSPGKRTAGELFF
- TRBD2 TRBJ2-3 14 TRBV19 TGTGCCAGTCGCTCAGCGGGAGGCACAGATACGCAGTATTTT CASRSAGGTDTQYF
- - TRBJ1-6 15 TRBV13 TGTGCCAGCAGCTTCCAGGCAGGGGTTAATTCACCCCTCCACTTT CASSFQAGVNSPLHF
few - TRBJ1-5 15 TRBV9 TGTGCCAGCAGCCTGGGGACTGTTAGCAATCAGCCCCAGCATTTT CASSLGTVSNQPQHF
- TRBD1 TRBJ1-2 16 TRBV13 TGTGCCAGCAGCTTCACCCGGGACAGTCCTAGCTATGGCTACACCTTC CASSFTRDSPSYGYTF
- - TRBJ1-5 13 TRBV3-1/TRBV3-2 TGTGCCAGCAGCCAAGATAGGGGTCAGCCCCAGCATTTT CASSQDRGQPQHF
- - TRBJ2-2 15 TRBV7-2 TGTGCCAGCAGCCTAACAGGAACGAACACCGGGGAGCTGTTTTTT CASSLTGTNTGELFF
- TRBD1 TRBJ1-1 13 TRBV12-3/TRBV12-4 TGTGCCAGCAGCAAGACAGGGGACACTGAAGCTTTCTTT CASSKTGDTEAFF
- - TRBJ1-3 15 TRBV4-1 TGCGCCAGCAGCCAAACCACGCGGTTTGGAAACACCATATATTTT CASSQTTRFGNTIYF
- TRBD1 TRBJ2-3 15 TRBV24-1 TGTGCCACCAGTAAGGGACAGCCTAGCACAGATACGCAGTATTTT CATSKGQPSTDTQYF
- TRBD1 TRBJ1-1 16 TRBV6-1 TGTGCCAGCAGTGACAGGGGGCATCAACTGAACACTGAAGCTTTCTTT CASSDRGHQLNTEAFF
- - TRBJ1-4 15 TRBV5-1 TGCGCCAGCAGGGCCCCGGGAGGAACTAATGAAAAACTGTTTTTT CASRAPGGTNEKLFF
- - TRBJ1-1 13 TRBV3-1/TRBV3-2 TGTGCCAGCAGCTTCGACAGGAACACTGAAGCTTTCTTT CASSFDRNTEAFF
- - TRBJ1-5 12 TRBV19 TGTGCCGTCCGGGAGTCAGGACAGCCCCAGCATTTT CAVRESGQPQHF
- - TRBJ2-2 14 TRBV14 TGTGCCAGCAGAGCAGGGTTAAACACCGGGGAGCTGTTTTTT CASRAGLNTGELFF
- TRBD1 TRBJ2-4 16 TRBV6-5 TGTGCCAGCAGTTATGCTACAGGGGGCGCCAAAAACATTCAGTACTTC CASSYATGGAKNIQYF
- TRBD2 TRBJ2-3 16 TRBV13 TGTGCCAGCAGCTGGCGGGGGGTAACCCGCACAGATACGCAGTATTTT CASSWRGVTRTDTQYF
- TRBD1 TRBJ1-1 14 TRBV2 TGTGCCAGCATGAGGACAGGGGCTGCCACTGAAGCTTTCTTT CASMRTGAATEAFF
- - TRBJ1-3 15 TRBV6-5 TGTGCCAGCAGATCCACAGGGCTCTCTGGAAACACCATATATTTT CASRSTGLSGNTIYF
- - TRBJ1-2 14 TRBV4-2 TGTGCCAGCAGCCAAGTTTTACAGAACTATGGCTACACCTTC CASSQVLQNYGYTF
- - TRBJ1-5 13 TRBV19 TGTGCCAGTAGTACCCGGTTTAATCAGCCCCAGCATTTT CASSTRFNQPQHF
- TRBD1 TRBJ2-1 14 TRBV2 TGTGCCAGCAGTGAAGAGGGGGCAAACAATGAGCAGTTCTTC CASSEEGANNEQFF
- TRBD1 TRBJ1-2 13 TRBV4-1 TGCGCCAGCAGCCAGGGACAGGTCTATGGCTACACCTTC CASSQGQVYGYTF
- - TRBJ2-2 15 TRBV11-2 TGTGCCAGCAGCCCTCAAGCGGCGAACACCGGGGAGCTGTTTTTT CASSPQAANTGELFF
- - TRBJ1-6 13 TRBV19 TGTGCCAGTTCGGCGGCGCGGAGTTCACCCCTCCACTTT CASSAARSSPLHF
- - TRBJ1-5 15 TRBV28 TGTGCCAGCAGTCCCCGGATAGCTGACAATCAGCCCCAGCATTTT CASSPRIADNQPQHF
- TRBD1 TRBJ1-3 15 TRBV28 TGTGCCACCGGGCGGACAGGGGCTCAAGGAAACACCATATATTTT CATGRTGAQGNTIYF
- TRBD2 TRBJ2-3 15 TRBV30 TGTGCCTGGAGTGAGCTCCCGGGGGGTGGAGATACGCAGTATTTT CAWSELPGGGDTQYF
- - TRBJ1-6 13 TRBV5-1 TGCGCCAGCAGCGAGACAAGTAATTCACCCCTCCACTTT CASSETSNSPLHF
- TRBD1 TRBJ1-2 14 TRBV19 TGTGCCAGTAGTATGGACAGGGGTAACTATGGCTACACCTTC CASSMDRGNYGYTF